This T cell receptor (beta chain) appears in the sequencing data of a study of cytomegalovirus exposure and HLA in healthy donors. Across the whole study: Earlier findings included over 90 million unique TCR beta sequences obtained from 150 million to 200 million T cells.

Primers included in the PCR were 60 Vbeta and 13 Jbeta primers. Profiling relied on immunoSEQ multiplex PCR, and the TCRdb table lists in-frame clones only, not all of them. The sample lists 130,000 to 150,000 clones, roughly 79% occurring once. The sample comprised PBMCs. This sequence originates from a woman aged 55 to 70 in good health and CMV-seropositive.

Here the CDR3 reads CASSYRGNEQFF. The CDR3 DNA reads TGTGCCAGCAGTTACCGGGGTAATGAGCAGTTCTTC. The chain carries TRBV6-6 and TRBJ2-1; possibly TRBD2 for D (5 bases). Germline V CDR1 and CDR2: MNHNY, SVGAGI (reference sequence). The V end lost 2 bases, the J end lost 7 bases, and 6 bases lay between the germline ends. CDR3 size: 12 residues.